Detailed here is one T cell receptor (beta chain). This sample stems from a study of shared clonotypes between healthy human individuals. Splitting of each subset's genomic DNA was done evenly across several immunoSEQ plates. Profiled with immunoSEQ multiplex PCR; TCRdb holds only in-frame clones, not every one. The sample carries around 2.1 million clones, approximately 96% recorded once. Germline CDR1 SEHNR, CDR2 FQNEAQ (reference sequence). CDR3 length: 17 residues. V lost 3 bases and J lost 3; bases outside the gene matches: 10. The chain joins TRBV7-9 to TRBJ2-3, with 9 bases fitting TRBD1. This sequence originates from a man aged 18 to 29 in good health. The material sequenced was naive CD4+ T cells sorted from blood. Subset reported: CD45RA+ positively selected. The CDR3 coding sequence is TGTGCCAGCAGCTTCCTAAAACAGGGGGCTGGGACAGATACGCAGTATTTT. Translated, it gives CASSFLKQGAGTDTQYF.